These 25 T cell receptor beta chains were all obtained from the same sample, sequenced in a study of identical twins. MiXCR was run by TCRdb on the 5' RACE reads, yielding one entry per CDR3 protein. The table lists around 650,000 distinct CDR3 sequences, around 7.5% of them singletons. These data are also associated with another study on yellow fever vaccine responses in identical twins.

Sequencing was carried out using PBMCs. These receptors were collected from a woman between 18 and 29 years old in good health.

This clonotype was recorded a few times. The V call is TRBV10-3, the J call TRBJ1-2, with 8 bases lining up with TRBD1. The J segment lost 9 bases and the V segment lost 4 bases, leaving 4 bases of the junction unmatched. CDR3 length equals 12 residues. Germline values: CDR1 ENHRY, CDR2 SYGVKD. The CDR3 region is CAISVDRERYTF. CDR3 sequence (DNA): TGTGCCATCAGTGTGGACAGGGAACGCTACACCTTC.

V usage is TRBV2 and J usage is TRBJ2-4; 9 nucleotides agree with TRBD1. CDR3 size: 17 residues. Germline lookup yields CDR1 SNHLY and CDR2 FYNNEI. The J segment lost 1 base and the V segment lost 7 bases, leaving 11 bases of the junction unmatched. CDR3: CASTTRDREGAKNIQYF. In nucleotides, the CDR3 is TGTGCCAGCACCACCCGGGACAGGGAAGGGGCCAAAAACATTCAGTACTTC.

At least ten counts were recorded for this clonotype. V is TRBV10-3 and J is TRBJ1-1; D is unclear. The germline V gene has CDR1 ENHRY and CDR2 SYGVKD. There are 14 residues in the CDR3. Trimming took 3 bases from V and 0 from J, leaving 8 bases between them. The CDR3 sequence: CAISDPDMNTEAFF. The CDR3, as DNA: TGTGCCATCAGTGACCCCGACATGAACACTGAAGCTTTCTTT.

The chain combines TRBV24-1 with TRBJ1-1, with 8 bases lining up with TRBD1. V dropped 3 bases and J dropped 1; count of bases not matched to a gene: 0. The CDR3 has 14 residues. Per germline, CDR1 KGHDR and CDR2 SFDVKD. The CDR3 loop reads CATSDGTGNTEAFF. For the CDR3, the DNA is TGTGCCACCAGTGATGGGACAGGGAACACTGAAGCTTTCTTT.

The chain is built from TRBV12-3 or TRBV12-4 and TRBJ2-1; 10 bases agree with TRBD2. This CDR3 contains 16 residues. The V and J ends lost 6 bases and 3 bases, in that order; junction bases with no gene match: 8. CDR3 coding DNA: TGTGCCAGCAGAGGGCCGGGACTAGCGAACTACAATGAGCAGTTCTTC. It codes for CASRGPGLANYNEQFF.

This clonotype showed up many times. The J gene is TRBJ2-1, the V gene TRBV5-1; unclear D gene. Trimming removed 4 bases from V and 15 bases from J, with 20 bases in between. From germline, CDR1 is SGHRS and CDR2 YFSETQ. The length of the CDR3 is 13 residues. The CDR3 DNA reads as TGCGCCAGCAGCGCTCCTATATCCCCCGACCGGTTCTTC. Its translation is CASSAPISPDRFF.

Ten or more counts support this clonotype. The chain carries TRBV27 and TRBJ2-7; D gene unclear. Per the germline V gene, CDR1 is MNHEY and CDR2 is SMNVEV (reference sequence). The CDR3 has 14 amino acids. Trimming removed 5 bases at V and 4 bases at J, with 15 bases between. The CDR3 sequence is CASSPRAGDYEQYF. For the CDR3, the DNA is TGTGCCAGCAGTCCTAGGGCAGGTGATTACGAGCAGTACTTC.

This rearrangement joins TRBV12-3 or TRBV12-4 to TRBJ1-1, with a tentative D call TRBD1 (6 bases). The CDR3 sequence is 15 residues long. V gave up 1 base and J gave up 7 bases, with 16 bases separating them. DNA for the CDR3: TGTGCCAGCAGTTTAGGGGGGACAAGCCTCTTTGAAGCTTTCTTT. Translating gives CASSLGGTSLFEAFF.

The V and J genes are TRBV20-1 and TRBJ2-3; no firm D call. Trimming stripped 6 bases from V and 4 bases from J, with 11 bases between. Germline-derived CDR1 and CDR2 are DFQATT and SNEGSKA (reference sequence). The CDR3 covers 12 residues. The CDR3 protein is CSATHQADTQYF. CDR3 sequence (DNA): TGCAGTGCCACACATCAGGCAGATACGCAGTATTTT.

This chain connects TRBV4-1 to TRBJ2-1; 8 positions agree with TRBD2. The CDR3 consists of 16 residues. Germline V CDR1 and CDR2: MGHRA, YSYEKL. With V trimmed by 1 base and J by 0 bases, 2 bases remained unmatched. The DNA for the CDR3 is TGCGCCAGCAGCCAAGGACTAGCGAGCTCCTACAATGAGCAGTTCTTC. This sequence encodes CASSQGLASSYNEQFF.

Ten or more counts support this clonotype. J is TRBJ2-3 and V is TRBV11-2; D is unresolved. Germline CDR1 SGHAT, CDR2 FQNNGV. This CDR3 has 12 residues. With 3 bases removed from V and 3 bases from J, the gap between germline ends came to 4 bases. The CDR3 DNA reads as TGTGCCAGCAGCTTGAAGACAGATACGCAGTATTTT. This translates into CASSLKTDTQYF.

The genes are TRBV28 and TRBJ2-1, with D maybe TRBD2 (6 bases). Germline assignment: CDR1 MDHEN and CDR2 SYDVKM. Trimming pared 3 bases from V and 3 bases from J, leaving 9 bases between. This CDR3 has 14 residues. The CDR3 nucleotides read TGTGCCAGCAGTTTTTGGGGGGACTACAATGAGCAGTTCTTC. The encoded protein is CASSFWGDYNEQFF.

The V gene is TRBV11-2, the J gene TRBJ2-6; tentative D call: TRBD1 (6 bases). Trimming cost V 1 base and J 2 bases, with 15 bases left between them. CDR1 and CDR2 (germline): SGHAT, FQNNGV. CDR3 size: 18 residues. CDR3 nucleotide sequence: TGTGCCAGCAGCTTAGGAACAGGGATTTCGCCTGGGGCCAACGTCCTGACTTTC. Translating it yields CASSLGTGISPGANVLTF.

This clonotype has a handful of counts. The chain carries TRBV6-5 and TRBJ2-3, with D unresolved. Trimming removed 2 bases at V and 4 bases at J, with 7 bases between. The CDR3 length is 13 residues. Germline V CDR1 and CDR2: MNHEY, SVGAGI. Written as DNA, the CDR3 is TGTGCCAGCAGTTACAGGGTTTCAGATACGCAGTATTTT. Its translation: CASSYRVSDTQYF.

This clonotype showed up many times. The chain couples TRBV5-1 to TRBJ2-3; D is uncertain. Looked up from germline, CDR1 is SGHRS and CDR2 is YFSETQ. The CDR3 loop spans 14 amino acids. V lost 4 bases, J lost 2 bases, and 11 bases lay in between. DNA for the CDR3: TGCGCCAGCAGCCCCGGGTCCGTCACAGATACGCAGTATTTT. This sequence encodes CASSPGSVTDTQYF.

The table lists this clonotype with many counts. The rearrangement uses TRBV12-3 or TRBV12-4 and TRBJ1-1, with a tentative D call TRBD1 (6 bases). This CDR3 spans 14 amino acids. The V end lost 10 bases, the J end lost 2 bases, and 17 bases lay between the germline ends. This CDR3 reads CATITTGVNTEAFF. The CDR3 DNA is TGTGCCACCATCACGACAGGAGTTAACACTGAAGCTTTCTTT.

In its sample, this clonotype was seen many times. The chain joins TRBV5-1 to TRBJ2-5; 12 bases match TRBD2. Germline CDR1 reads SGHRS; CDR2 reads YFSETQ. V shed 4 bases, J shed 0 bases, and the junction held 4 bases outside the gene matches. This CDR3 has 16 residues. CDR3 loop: CASSKSSGRDQETQYF. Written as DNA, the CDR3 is TGCGCCAGCAGCAAATCTAGCGGGAGGGACCAAGAGACCCAGTACTTC. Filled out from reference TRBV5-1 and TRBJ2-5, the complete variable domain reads KAGVTQTPRYLIKTRGQQVTLSCSPISGHRSVSWYQQTPGQGLQFLFEYFSETQRNKGNFPGRFSGRQFSNSRSEMNVSTLELGDSALYLCASSKSSGRDQETQYFGPGTRLLVL.

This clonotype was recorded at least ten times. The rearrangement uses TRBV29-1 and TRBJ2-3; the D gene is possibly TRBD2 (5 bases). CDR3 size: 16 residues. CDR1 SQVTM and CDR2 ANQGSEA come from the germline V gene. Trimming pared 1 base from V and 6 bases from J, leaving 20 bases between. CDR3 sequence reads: CSVEGYEGPNGDTQYF. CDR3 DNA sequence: TGCAGCGTTGAAGGTTATGAGGGCCCCAATGGCGATACGCAGTATTTT.

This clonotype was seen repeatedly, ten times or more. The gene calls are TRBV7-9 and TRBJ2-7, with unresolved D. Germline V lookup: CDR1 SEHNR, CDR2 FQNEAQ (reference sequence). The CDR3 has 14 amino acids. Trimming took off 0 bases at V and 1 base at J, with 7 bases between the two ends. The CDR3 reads CASSLAAVSYEQYF. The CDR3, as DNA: TGTGCCAGCAGCTTAGCGGCTGTTTCCTACGAGCAGTACTTC.

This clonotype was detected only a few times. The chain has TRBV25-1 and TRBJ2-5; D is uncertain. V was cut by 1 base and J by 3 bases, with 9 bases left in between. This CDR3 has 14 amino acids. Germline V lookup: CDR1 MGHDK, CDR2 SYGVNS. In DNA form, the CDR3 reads TGTGCCAGCAGTGAATTAGGCCCGAAAGAGACCCAGTACTTC. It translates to CASSELGPKETQYF.

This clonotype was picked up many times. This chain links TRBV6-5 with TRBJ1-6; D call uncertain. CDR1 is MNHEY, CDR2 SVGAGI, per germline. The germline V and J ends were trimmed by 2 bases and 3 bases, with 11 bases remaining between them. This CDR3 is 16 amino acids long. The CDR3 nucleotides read TGTGCCAGCAGTTACACGGGTCAGCACTATAATTCACCCCTCCACTTT. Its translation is CASSYTGQHYNSPLHF.

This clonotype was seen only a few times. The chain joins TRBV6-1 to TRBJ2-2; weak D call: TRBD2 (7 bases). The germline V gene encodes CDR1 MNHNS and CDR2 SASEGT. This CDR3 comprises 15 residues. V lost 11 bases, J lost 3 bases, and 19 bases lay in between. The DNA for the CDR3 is TGTGCCTCAGCCCGGGGGGCAACGGACACCGGGGAGCTGTTTTTT. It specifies CASARGATDTGELFF.

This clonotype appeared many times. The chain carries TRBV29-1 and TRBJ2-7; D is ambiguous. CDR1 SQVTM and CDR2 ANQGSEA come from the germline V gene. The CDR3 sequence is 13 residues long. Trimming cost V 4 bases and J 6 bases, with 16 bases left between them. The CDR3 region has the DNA TGCAGCGTTGGGGATAGTCTATTTGGCGAGCAGTACGTC. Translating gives CSVGDSLFGEQYV.

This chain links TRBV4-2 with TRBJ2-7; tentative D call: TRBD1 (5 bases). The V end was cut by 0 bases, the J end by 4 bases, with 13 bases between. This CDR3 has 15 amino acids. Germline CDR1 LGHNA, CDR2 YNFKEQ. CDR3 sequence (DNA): TGTGCCAGCAGCCAAGATGGGGCAGGGTTATACGAGCAGTACTTC. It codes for CASSQDGAGLYEQYF.

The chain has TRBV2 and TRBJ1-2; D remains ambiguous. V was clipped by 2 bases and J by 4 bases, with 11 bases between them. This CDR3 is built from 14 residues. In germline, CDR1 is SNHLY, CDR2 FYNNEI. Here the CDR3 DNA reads TGTGCCAGCAGTGAATCGGCAGTCCCCTATGGCTACACCTTC. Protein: CASSESAVPYGYTF.